The clone carrying this TCR beta chain was detected a few times. Its antigen is undetermined. At one boundary the junction diverges from the germline segment, which might be a read error. From germline, CDR1 is SGHRS and CDR2 YFSETQ. The CDR3 extends over 14 amino acids. These data originate in a study of T cells in Graves' hyperthyroidism and ophthalmopathy. Whole-study results and caveats: Blood shared most expanded thyroid clonotypes above 0.001.

Researchers took RNA transcripts and amplified the TCR beta CDR3 regions from them. During a first-round RT-PCR of the TCR CDR3, the HTBI primer set was used. TCRdb itself ran the multiplex PCR reads through MiXCR, one entry per CDR3 protein. The data contain 300,000 to 450,000 distinct CDR3 sequences, about 14% of them seen just once; the ten biggest clones take up roughly a fifth. Sequenced sample: blood. The chain carries TRBV5-1 and TRBJ2-7; D may be TRBD1 (5 bases). The receptor was derived from a woman aged 30 to 39 with Graves' ophthalmopathy. DNA for the CDR3: TGCGCCAGCAGCTTATATCAGGGTGGGAACGAGCGGTACTTC. The encoded protein is CASSLYQGGNERYF. Complete variable domain (other parts from reference TRBV5-1 and TRBJ2-7): KAGVTQTPRYLIKTRGQQVTLSCSPISGHRSVSWYQQTPGQGLQFLFEYFSETQRNKGNFPGRFSGRQFSNSRSEMNVSTLELGDSALYLCASSLYQGGNERYFGPGTRLTVT.